The 7 T cell receptor beta chains below were found in one sample sequenced in a study of OX40 agonist ivuxolimab in advanced cancers. Assay: immunoSEQ multiplex PCR; the TCRdb copy retains only in-frame clones and omits some. The sample has fewer than 85,000 clones, around 83% seen once; the top ten hold 0.76%. Specimen: CD4+ or CD8+ T cells sorted from blood, collected in a trial of the OX40 agonist ivuxolimab. These receptors were taken from an adult with an advanced solid tumor such as melanoma, head and neck, liver or kidney cancer.

The chain is built from TRBV28 and TRBJ1-2; D not certain. Germline V gene sequence: CDR1 MDHEN, CDR2 SYDVKM. Trimming stripped 6 bases from V and 4 bases from J, with 21 bases between. The CDR3 contains 16 residues. The CDR3 sequence is CASRIGGGRLAYGYTF. Written as DNA, the CDR3 is TGTGCCAGCAGGATAGGTGGAGGGCGCTTGGCCTATGGCTACACCTTC.

This sequence joins TRBV7-2 and TRBJ2-6, with 8 bases aligning to TRBD1. V lost 4 bases and J lost 3; bases outside the gene matches: 11. Germline CDR1 reads SGHTA; CDR2 reads FQGNSA. This CDR3 comprises 18 residues. The CDR3 DNA sequence: TGTGCCAGCAGCTCGTACCCCAGGGGGCGGCGTGGGGCCAACGTCCTGACTTTC. This codes for CASSSYPRGRRGANVLTF.

The rearrangement joins TRBV7-2 to TRBJ1-2; a possible D gene is TRBD1 (5 bases). The CDR3 loop spans 14 amino acids. Trimming took off 6 bases at V and 3 bases at J, with 14 bases between the two ends. The germline V gene encodes CDR1 SGHTA and CDR2 FQGNSA. The CDR3: CASSFPPRDYGYTF. The CDR3 DNA sequence: TGTGCCAGCAGTTTCCCCCCCAGGGACTATGGCTACACCTTC.

The chain links TRBV7-2 to TRBJ2-1; 10 positions agree with TRBD2. Per germline, CDR1 SGHTA and CDR2 FQGNSA. The CDR3 consists of 15 residues. J gave up 4 bases and V 6 bases, and 6 bases lay outside the gene matches. The CDR3 DNA sequence: TGTGCCAGCAGGGGTAGCGGGGGGAGGTACAATGAGCAGTTCTTC. Residues: CASRGSGGRYNEQFF.

This clone came up once. This chain connects TRBV7-2 to TRBJ1-4, with TRBD1 matching 9 bases. Germline V gives CDR1 SGHTA, CDR2 FQGNSA. The CDR3 has 15 amino acids. V dropped 6 bases and J dropped 4; count of bases not matched to a gene: 6. CDR3 nucleotide sequence: TGTGCCAGCAGGGGGGGACAGGGTCTTAATGAAAAACTGTTTTTT. Protein product: CASRGGQGLNEKLFF. Full variable domain (rest looked up from reference TRBV7-2 and TRBJ1-4): GAGVSQSPSNKVTEKGKDVELRCDPISGHTALYWYRQSLGQGLEFLIYFQGNSAPDKSGLPSDRFSAERTGGSVSTLTIQRTQQEDSAVYLCASRGGQGLNEKLFFGSGTQLSVL.

This rearrangement joins TRBV25-1 to TRBJ1-1; tentatively, D is TRBD1 (5 bases). The CDR3 spans 13 residues. CDR1 MGHDK and CDR2 SYGVNS come from the germline V gene. The V and J ends lost 4 bases and 2 bases respectively, with 8 bases between them. The CDR3 loop reads CASSARTNTEAFF. CDR3 DNA sequence: TGTGCCAGCAGTGCTCGGACAAACACTGAAGCTTTCTTT.

This clone was counted only a few times. The V and J genes are TRBV5-4 and TRBJ1-6; TRBD1 aligns across 7 bases. This CDR3 comprises 15 residues. The V gene end was trimmed by 3 bases and the J gene end by 7 bases; junction bases not matched to a gene: 7. CDR1 and CDR2 (germline): SGHNT, YYREEE (reference sequence). CDR3: CASSSLGQRNSPLHF. CDR3 nucleotides: TGTGCCAGCAGCTCCCTGGGACAGAGAAATTCACCCCTCCACTTT.